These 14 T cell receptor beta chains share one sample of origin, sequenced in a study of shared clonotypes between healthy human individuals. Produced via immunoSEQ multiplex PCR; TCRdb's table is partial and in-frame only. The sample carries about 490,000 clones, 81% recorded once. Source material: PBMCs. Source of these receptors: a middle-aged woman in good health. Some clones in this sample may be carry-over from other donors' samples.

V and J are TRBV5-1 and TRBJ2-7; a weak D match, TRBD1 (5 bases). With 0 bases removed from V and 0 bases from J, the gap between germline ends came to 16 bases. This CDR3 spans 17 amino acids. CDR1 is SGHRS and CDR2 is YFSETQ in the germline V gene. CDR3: CASSLGWTRRSSYEQYF. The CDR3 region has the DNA TGCGCCAGCAGCTTGGGTTGGACAAGAAGGAGCTCCTACGAGCAGTACTTC.

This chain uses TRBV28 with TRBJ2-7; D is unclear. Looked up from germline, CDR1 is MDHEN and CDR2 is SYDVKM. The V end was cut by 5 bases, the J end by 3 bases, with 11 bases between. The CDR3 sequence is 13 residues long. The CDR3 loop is CASSLSDFYEQYF. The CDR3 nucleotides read TGTGCCAGCAGTCTAAGCGATTTCTACGAGCAGTACTTC.

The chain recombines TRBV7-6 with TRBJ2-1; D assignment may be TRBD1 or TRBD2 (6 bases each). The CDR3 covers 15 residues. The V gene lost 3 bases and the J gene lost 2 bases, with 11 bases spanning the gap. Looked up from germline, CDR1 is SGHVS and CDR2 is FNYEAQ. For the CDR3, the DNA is TGTGCCAGCAGCTTTACCGGGGGCGCCTACAATGAGCAGTTCTTC. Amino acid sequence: CASSFTGGAYNEQFF. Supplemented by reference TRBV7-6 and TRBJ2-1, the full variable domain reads GAGVSQSPRYKVTKRGQDVALRCDPISGHVSLYWYRQALGQGPEFLTYFNYEAQQDKSGLPNDRFSAERPEGSISTLTIQRTEQRDSAMYRCASSFTGGAYNEQFFGPGTRLTVL.

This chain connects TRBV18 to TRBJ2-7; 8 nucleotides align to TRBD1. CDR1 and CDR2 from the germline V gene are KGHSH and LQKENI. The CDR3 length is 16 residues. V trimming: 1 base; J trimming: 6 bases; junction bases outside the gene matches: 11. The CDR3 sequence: CASSPRAQGARSEQYF. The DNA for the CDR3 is TGTGCCAGCTCACCACGTGCGCAGGGGGCTCGGTCCGAGCAGTACTTC.

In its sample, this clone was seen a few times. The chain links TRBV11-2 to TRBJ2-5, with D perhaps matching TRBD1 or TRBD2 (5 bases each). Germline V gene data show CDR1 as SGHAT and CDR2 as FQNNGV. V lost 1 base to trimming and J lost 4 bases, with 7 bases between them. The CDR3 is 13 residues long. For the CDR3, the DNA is TGTGCCAGCAGCTTAGTTGGGGGAGAGACCCAGTACTTC. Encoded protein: CASSLVGGETQYF.

CDR3 loop: CASSGGQLTGELFF. The CDR3 DNA sequence: TGTGCCAGCAGTGGAGGACAGTTAACCGGGGAGCTGTTTTTT. This chain connects TRBV6-1 to TRBJ2-2, with TRBD1 as a possible D gene (6 bases). Germline loops: CDR1 MNHNS, CDR2 SASEGT. The CDR3 has 14 amino acids. V shed 4 bases and J shed 5 bases, with 11 bases lying between them.

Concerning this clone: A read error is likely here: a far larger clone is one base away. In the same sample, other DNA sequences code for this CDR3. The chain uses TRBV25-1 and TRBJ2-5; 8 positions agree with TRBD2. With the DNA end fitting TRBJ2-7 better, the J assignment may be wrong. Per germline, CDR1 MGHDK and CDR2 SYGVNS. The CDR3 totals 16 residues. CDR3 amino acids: CASSDLTSGHRDEQYF. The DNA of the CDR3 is TGTGCCAGCAGCGACCTCACTAGCGGCCATAGGGACGAGCAGTACTTC.

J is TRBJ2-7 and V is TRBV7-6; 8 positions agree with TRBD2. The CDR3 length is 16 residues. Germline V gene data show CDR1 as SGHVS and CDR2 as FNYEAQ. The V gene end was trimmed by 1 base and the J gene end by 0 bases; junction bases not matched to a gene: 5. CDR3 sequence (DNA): TGTGCCAGCAGCTTAGAGGGCGGGAGGATCTCCTACGAGCAGTACTTC. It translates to CASSLEGGRISYEQYF.

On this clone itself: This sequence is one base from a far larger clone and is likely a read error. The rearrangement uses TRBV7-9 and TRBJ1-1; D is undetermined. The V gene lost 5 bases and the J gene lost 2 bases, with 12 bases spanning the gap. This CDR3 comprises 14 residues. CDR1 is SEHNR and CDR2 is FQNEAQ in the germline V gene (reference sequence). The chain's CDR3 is CASSPRHRNTEAFF. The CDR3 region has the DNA TGTGCCAGCAGCCCCCGACATAGAAACACTGAAGCTTTCTTT.

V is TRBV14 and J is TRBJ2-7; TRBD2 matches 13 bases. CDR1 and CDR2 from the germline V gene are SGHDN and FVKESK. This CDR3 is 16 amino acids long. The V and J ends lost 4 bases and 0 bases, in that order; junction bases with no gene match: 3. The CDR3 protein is CASSRTSGSYSYEQYF. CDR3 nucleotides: TGTGCCAGCAGCCGGACTAGCGGGAGTTACTCCTACGAGCAGTACTTC.

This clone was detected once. The CDR3, as DNA: TGTGCCAGCAGCTTGGTTAGGGGCACAGATACGCAGTATTTT. Protein: CASSLVRGTDTQYF. The rearrangement links TRBV5-4 to TRBJ2-3; D remains ambiguous. This CDR3 contains 14 residues. Per germline, CDR1 SGHNT and CDR2 YYREEE (reference sequence). V was cut by 0 bases and J by 1 base, with 6 bases left in between.

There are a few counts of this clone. The CDR3 DNA follows: TGTGCCAGCAGTTCGCCCAGGGTGTTAGCGGGTCTATACAATGAGCAGTTCTTC. As protein: CASSSPRVLAGLYNEQFF. The rearrangement links TRBV2 to TRBJ2-1; 7 bases align to TRBD2. CDR1 and CDR2 (germline): SNHLY, FYNNEI. With 5 bases clipped from V and 4 bases from J, the junction kept 17 bases outside the gene matches. CDR3 length: 18 residues.

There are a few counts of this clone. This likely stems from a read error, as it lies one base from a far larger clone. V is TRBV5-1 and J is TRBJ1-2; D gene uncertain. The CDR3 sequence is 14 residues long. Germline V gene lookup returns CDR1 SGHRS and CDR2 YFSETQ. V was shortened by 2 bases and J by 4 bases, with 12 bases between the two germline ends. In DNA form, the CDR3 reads TGCGCCAGCAGCTTCAACCCGGACTGCTATGGCTACACCTTC. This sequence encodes CASSFNPDCYGYTF. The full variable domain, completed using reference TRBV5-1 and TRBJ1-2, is KAGVTQTPRYLIKTRGQQVTLSCSPISGHRSVSWYQQTPGQGLQFLFEYFSETQRNKGNFPGRFSGRQFSNSRSEMNVSTLELGDSALYLCASSFNPDCYGYTFGSGTRLTVV.

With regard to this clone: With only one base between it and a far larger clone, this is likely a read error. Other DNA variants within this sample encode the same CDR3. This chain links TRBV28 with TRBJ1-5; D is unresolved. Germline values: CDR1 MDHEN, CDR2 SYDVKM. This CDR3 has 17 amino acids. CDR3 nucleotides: TGCGCCAGCAGTTTTTCTATTCAGCAGCATAGCAATCAGCCCCAGCATTTT. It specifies CASSFSIQQHSNQPQHF.